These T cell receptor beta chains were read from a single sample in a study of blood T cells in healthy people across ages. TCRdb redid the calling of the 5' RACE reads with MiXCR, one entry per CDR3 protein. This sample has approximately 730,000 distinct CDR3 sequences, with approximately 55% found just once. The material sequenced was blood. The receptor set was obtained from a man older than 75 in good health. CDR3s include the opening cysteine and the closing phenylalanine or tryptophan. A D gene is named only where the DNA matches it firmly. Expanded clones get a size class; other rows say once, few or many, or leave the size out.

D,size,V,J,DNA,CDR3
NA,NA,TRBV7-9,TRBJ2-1,TGTGCCAGCAGCTTAACTAGTGCCCACAATGAGCAGTTCTTC,CASSLTSAHNEQFF
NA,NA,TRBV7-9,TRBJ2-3,TGTGCCAGCAGCCCCCCCCGCAACAGTCCAGATACGCAGTATTTT,CASSPPRNSPDTQYF
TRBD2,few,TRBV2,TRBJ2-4,TGTGCCAGCAGTGAAGTGGCTAGCAGAGCGGGGATTCAGTACTTC,CASSEVASRAGIQYF
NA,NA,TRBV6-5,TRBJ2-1,TGTGCCAGCAGTTACCTCACCCTAGTAGGCGGGAAGGGCTCCTACAATGAGCAGTTCTTC,CASSYLTLVGGKGSYNEQFF
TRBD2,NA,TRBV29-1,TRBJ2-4,TGCAGCGTTGGACCCGGAGGGGCGGGAGGGGCCCAGTACTTC,CSVGPGGAGGAQYF
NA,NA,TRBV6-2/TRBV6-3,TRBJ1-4,TGTGCCAGCAGCCCTCTTTGGGGGGTCGGTGAAAAACTGTTTTTT,CASSPLWGVGEKLFF
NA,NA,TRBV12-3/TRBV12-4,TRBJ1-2,TGTGCCAGCAGCCTAGGGAGCGCCTTCTATGGCTACACCTTC,CASSLGSAFYGYTF
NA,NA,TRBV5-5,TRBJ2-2,TGTGCCAGCAGCGCCGGGACTTCGTTGGGCGGGGAGCTGTTTTTT,CASSAGTSLGGELFF
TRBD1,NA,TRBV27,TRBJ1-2,TGTGCCAGCAGAGGGACAGGGGGCGCATATGGCTACACCTTC,CASRGTGGAYGYTF
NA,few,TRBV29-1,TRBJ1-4,TGCAGCGTTGGAGGTAGGGCGGAGAAAAAACTGTTTTTT,CSVGGRAEKKLFF
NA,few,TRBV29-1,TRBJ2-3,TGCAGCGTTGACCGGCCAGGGTTGGACCGATACGCGTATTTT,CSVDRPGLDRYAYF
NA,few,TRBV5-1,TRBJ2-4,TGCGCCAGCAGCATCGGAGACATTCAGTACTTC,CASSIGDIQYF
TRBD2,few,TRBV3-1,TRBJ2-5,TGTGCCAGCAGTCTACTAGCGGGAGATGAGACCCAGTACTTC,CASSLLAGDETQYF
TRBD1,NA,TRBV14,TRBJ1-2,TGTGCCAGCAGCCAAGATCGGACAGGGTTCCATGGCTACACCTTC,CASSQDRTGFHGYTF
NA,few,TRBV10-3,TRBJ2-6,TGTGCCATCAGTGTTACGACTTTC,CAISVTTF
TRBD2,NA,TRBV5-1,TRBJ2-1,TGCGCCAGCAGCCCCGGACTAGCGGGATCTTGGGAGCAGTTCTTC,CASSPGLAGSWEQFF
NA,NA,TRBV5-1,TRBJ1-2,TGCGCCAGCAGCGCGCCGGACAGAGTCTACACCTTC,CASSAPDRVYTF
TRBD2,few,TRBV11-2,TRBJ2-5,TGTGCCAGCAGAACGACTAGCGGGAGTCAAGAGACCCAGTACTTC,CASRTTSGSQETQYF
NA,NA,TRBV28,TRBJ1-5,TGTGCCAGCACCCGATGGGGGGGCCTGAATCAGCCCCAGCATTTT,CASTRWGGLNQPQHF
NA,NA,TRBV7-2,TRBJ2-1,TGTGCCAGCAGCCCACCCGGGGGCAATGAGCAGTTCTTC,CASSPPGGNEQFF
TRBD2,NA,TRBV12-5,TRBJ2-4,TGTGCTAGTGGTTTCAGTGTCGGGATAGCGGGAGATCATGCCAAAAACATTCAGTACTTC,CASGFSVGIAGDHAKNIQYF
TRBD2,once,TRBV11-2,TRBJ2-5,TGTGCCAGCAGGTGGCTAGCGGGATCGTTGAGGGAGACCCAGTACTTC,CASRWLAGSLRETQYF
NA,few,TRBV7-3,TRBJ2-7,TGTGCCAGCAGCTTAACGATCAGCCCCTACGAGCAGTACTTC,CASSLTISPYEQYF
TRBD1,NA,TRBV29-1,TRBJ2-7,TGCAGCGTTGAAGATCAACGGACAGGGGGCGGCGAGCAGTACTTC,CSVEDQRTGGGEQYF